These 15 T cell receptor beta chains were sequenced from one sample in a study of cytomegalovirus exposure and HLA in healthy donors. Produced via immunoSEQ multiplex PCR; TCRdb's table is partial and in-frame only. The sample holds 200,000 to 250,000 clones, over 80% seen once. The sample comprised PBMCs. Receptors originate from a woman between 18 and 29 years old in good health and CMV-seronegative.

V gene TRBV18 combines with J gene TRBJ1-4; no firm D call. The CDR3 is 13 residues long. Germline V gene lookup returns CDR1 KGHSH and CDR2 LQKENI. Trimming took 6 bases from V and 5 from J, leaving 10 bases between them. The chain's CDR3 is CASSAVSNEKLFF. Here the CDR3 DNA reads TGTGCCAGCTCTGCCGTGTCCAATGAAAAACTGTTTTTT.

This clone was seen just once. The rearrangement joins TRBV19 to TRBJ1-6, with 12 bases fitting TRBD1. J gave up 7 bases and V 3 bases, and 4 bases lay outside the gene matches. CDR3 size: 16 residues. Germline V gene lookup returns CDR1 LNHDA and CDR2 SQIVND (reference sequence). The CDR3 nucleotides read TGTGCCAGTAGTATCGGGACAGGGGGCCCCAATTCACCCCTCCACTTT. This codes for CASSIGTGGPNSPLHF.

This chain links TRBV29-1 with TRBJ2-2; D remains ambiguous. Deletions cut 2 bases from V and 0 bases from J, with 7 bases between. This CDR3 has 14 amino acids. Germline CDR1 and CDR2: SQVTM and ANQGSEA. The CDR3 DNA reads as TGCAGCGTTGAATTTGGGGCGAACACCGGGGAGCTGTTTTTT. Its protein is CSVEFGANTGELFF.

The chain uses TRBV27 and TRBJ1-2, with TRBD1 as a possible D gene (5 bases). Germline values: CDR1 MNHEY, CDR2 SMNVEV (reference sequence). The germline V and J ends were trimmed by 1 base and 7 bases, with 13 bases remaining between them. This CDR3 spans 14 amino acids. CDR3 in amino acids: CASSLWGGILGYTF. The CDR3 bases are TGTGCCAGCAGTTTATGGGGGGGGATTCTTGGCTACACCTTC.

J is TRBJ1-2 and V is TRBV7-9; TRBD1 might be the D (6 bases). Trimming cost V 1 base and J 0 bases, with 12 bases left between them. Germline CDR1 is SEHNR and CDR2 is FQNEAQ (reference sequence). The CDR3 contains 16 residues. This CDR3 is CASSLVYRATNYGYTF. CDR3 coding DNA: TGTGCCAGCAGCTTAGTGTACAGGGCCACTAACTATGGCTACACCTTC.

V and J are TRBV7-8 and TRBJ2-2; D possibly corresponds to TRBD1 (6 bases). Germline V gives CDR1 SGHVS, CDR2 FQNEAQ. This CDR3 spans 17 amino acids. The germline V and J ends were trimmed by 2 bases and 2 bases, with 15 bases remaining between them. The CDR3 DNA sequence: TGTGCCAGCAGCTTAAGTCCGGACAGCCTTAACACCGGGGAGCTGTTTTTT. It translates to CASSLSPDSLNTGELFF.

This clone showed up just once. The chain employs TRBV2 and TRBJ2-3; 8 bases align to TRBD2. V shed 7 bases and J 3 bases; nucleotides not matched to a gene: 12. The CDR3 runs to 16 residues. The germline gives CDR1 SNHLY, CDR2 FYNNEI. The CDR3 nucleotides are TGTGCCAGCACCTCAGGGCGGGAGGTTTGGACAGATACGCAGTATTTT. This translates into CASTSGREVWTDTQYF.

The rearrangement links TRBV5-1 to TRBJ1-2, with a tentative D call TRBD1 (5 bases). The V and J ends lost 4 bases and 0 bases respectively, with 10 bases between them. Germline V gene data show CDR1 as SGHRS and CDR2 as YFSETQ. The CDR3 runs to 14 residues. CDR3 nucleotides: TGCGCCAGCAGCCCCCCAGGGTCTAACTATGGCTACACCTTC. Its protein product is CASSPPGSNYGYTF.

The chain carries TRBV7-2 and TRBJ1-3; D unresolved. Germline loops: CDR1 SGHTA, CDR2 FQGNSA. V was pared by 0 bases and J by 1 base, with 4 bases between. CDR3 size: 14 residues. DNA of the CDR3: TGTGCCAGCAGCTTAGCAGGGTCTGGAAACACCATATATTTT. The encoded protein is CASSLAGSGNTIYF.

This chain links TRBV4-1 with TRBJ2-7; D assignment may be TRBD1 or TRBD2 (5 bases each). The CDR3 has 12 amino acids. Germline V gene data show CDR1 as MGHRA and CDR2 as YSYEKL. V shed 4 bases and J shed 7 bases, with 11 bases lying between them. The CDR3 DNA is TGCGCCAGCAGCCCCCAATGGGGGGAGCAGTACTTC. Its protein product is CASSPQWGEQYF.

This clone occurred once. CDR3 in amino acids: CASIKRAEAFF. CDR3 in DNA: TGTGCCAGCATTAAACGGGCTGAAGCTTTCTTT. J is TRBJ1-1 and V is TRBV27; D is ambiguous. V was shortened by 7 bases and J by 6 bases, with 9 bases between the two germline ends. The germline V gene has CDR1 MNHEY and CDR2 SMNVEV (reference sequence). The CDR3 has 11 residues.

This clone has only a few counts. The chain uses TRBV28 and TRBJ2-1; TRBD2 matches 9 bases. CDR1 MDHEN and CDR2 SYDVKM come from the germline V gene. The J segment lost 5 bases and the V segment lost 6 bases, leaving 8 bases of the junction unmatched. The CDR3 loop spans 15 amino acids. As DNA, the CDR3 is TGTGCCAGCAGCCAGCCCAGCGGGAGGCACAATGAGCAGTTCTTC. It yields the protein CASSQPSGRHNEQFF.

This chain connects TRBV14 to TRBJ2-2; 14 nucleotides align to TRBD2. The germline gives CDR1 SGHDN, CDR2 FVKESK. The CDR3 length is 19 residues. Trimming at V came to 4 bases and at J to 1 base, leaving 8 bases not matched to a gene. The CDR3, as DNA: TGTGCCAGCAGCCCAACAGGGACTAGCGGGGGCCTGAACACCGGGGAGCTGTTTTTT. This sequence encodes CASSPTGTSGGLNTGELFF.

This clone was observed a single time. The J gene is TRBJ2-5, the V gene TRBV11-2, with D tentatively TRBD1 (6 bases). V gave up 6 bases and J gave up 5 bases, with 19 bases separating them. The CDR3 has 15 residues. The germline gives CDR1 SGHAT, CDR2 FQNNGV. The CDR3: CASSFTGISMETQYF. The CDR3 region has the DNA TGTGCCAGCAGTTTTACAGGGATCAGCATGGAGACCCAGTACTTC.

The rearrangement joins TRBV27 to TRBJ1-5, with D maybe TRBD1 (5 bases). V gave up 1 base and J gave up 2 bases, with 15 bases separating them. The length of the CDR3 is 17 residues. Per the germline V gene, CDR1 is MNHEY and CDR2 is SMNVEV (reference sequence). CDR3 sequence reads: CASSLLNPGWRNQPQHF. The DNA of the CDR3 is TGTGCCAGCAGTTTATTGAACCCAGGGTGGCGCAATCAGCCCCAGCATTTT.